This T cell receptor beta chain was obtained from a study of T cell responses to AZD1222 COVID-19 vaccine. In its sample, this clone was seen once. Sequencing was performed with immunoSEQ multiplex PCR; in TCRdb, only in-frame clones are kept and a portion is missing. The sample includes approximately 200,000 clones, roughly 94% seen only once; the top ten take 1.7%. This CDR3 is built from 15 residues. V trimming: 11 bases; J trimming: 3 bases; junction bases outside the gene matches: 11. The sample in question was peripheral blood, obtained 28 days after the second dose of the MenACWY control vaccine. This clonotype was obtained from an adult who received the MenACWY meningococcal vaccine as a control. The rearrangement uses TRBV23-1 and TRBJ2-3, with 10 positions matching TRBD1. TRBV23-1 is given ORF status, its function remaining uncertain. CDR3 sequence (DNA): TGCGCCCCCCGACAGGGGGCGAGGTCGACAGATACGCAGTATTTT. Translation gives CAPRQGARSTDTQYF.